These T cell receptor beta chains were read from a single sample in a study of T cell repertoires in cytomegalovirus infection. TCRdb reanalysed the reads using MiXCR and keeps one entry per CDR3 protein. The data show about 900,000 distinct CDR3 sequences, with approximately 33% seen just once and roughly 12% held by the top ten. What these receptors recognize is not known. The sample here was cultured CD8+ T cells from PBMCs, taken from culture after CMV antigen stimulation. Receptors were obtained from a human donor in good health (CMV status not recorded). Some clones in this sample may be carry-over from other donors' samples. Each CDR3 is given with its conserved first and last residue. The D gene is left open where the match is weak. A clone size is listed for some rows: how often the clone was seen (once, few, many), or a class if it is expanded.

clone_size d_call j_call v_call cdr3_nt cdr3_aa
- - TRBJ2-5 TRBV6-5 TGTGCCAGCAGTTACACAGGGAGGGAAGAGACCCAGTACTTC CASSYTGREETQYF
- - TRBJ2-5 TRBV29-1 TGCAGCGTTGACCTAATAACCGGGACCCAGGTTATGTGGGAGACCCAGTACTTC CSVDLITGTQVMWETQYF
- TRBD2 TRBJ2-3 TRBV4-1 TGCGCCAGCAGCGGCGGGACTAGCGGTCCTAGCACAGATACGCAGTATTTT CASSGGTSGPSTDTQYF
- TRBD2 TRBJ2-1 TRBV6-1 TGTGCCACCGAGATAGGCGGGGGGGAAACGACCTACAATGAGCAGTTCTTC CATEIGGGETTYNEQFF
- TRBD1 TRBJ1-4 TRBV29-1 TGCAGCGTTGAAGAAACAGGGGCTACTAATGAAAAACTGTTTTTT CSVEETGATNEKLFF
few - TRBJ2-5 TRBV15 TGTGCCACCAGCAGAGATCGGGGGTTGAGGGAGACCCAGTACTTC CATSRDRGLRETQYF
- - TRBJ2-5 TRBV28 TGTGCCAGCACCTCCCCCGGGGAAGGAGGGGGAGAGACCCAGTACTTC CASTSPGEGGGETQYF
few - TRBJ1-3 TRBV5-4 TGTGCCAGCAGCTTTAGAAACACCATATATTTT CASSFRNTIYF
many TRBD1 TRBJ1-1 TRBV7-2 TGTGCCAGCAGCTTATACAGGGGCCCGAACACTGAAGCTTTCTTT CASSLYRGPNTEAFF
- - TRBJ2-1 TRBV12-3/TRBV12-4 TGTGCCAGCAATTTTTCGGACAATGAGCAGTTCTTC CASNFSDNEQFF
- - TRBJ1-1 TRBV3-1 TGTGCCAGCAGCCAAAGTTGGGGAATGAACACTGAAGCTTTCTTT CASSQSWGMNTEAFF
- - TRBJ2-2 TRBV6-2/TRBV6-3 TGTGCCAGCATCTTAAGTCGACTAGGCGAGAACACCGGGGAGCTGTTTTTT CASILSRLGENTGELFF
many TRBD2 TRBJ2-5 TRBV5-4 TGTGCCAGCAGCCCTTCGACTAGCGGGGGACCGGAGACCCAGTACTTC CASSPSTSGGPETQYF
few TRBD2 TRBJ2-1 TRBV12-3/TRBV12-4 TGTGCCAGCAGTTCCGTCTCTAGCGGGGAGACAAGGGGTGAGCAGTTCTTC CASSSVSSGETRGEQFF
- - TRBJ1-6 TRBV6-8 TGTGCCAGCAGTATCTCCGAGACAGACCTTTGGCCCCTCCACTTT CASSISETDLWPLHF
few - TRBJ2-5 TRBV14 TGTGCCAGCAGCCAAGTTCGGAGCCTAGAGACCCAGTACTTC CASSQVRSLETQYF
few - TRBJ2-5 TRBV7-6 TGTGCCAGCAGCTTATCGGCAGGGCAAGAGACCCAGTACTTC CASSLSAGQETQYF
- - TRBJ1-1 TRBV7-9 TGTGCCAGCGGTTTCGGGAGGACTGAAGCTTTCTTT CASGFGRTEAFF
- TRBD2 TRBJ2-2 TRBV19 TGTGCCAGTAGACCAAACCAATTCACCGGGACTAGCGGGGTTGTCGGGGAGCTGTTTTTT CASRPNQFTGTSGVVGELFF
many TRBD2 TRBJ2-2 TRBV7-2 TGTGCCAGCAGCTTAACTAGCGGGGGGGCGGGCACCGGGGAGCTGTTTTTT CASSLTSGGAGTGELFF
- - TRBJ1-2 TRBV5-1 TGCGCCAGCAGTAATCAGGGCCTCTATGGCTACACCTTC CASSNQGLYGYTF
many - TRBJ2-1 TRBV19 TGTGCCAGTAGCCCCCTAGGAGACAATGAGCAGTTCTTC CASSPLGDNEQFF
- TRBD1 TRBJ1-2 TRBV29-1 TGCAGCGTTACGGGACAGGCATTTTATGGCTACACCTTC CSVTGQAFYGYTF
- TRBD1 TRBJ2-3 TRBV15 TGTGCCACCAGCGGGGGGACAGGAGGATATATAGATACGCAGTATTTT CATSGGTGGYIDTQYF
- TRBD1 TRBJ1-1 TRBV27 TGTGCCAGCAGTTTAAGATCGGTGGGGACAGCTTCCCGTGCTTTCTTT CASSLRSVGTASRAFF
- - TRBJ2-7 TRBV29-1 TGCAGCGTTGAGAGCGAACAGGGTTTTTACGAGCAGTACTTC CSVESEQGFYEQYF
few TRBD2 TRBJ2-1 TRBV20-1 TGCAGTGCTGTACTAGCGGGGGGGCGGAATGAGCAGTTCTTC CSAVLAGGRNEQFF
few TRBD2 TRBJ2-3 TRBV7-6 TGTGCCAGCACCTTAGCGGGGGGGGCTAGCACAGATACGCAGTATTTT CASTLAGGASTDTQYF